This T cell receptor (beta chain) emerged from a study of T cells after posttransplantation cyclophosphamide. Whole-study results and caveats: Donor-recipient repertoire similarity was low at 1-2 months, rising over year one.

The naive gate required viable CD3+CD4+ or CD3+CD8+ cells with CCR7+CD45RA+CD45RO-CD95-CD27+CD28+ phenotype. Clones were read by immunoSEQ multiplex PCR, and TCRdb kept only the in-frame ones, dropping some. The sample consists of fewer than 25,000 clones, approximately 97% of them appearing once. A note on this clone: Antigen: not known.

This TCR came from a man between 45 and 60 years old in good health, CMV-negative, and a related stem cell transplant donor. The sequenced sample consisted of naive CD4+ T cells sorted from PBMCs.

CDR3 sequence (DNA): TGTGCCAGCAGCTTGCGGGGGGGGGAAACCGAGCAGTACTTC. This encodes CASSLRGGETEQYF. This chain joins TRBV11-3 and TRBJ2-7; 9 bases fit TRBD2. The V gene end was trimmed by 3 bases and the J gene end by 6 bases; junction bases not matched to a gene: 6. The CDR3 length is 14 residues. Germline V gene sequence: CDR1 SGHNT, CDR2 YENEEA.